Shown below are 10 T cell receptor beta chains from a single sample sequenced in a study of cytomegalovirus exposure and HLA in healthy donors. Researchers ran the PCR with 60 Vbeta and 13 Jbeta primers. Clones were sequenced by immunoSEQ multiplex PCR, and TCRdb holds only the in-frame ones, with some missing. The sample records 60,000 to 65,000 clones, about 72% being singletons. Sequencing was performed on PBMCs. All receptors come from a man over 45 in good health and CMV-seropositive.

The CDR3 DNA reads as TGTGCCACCAGCAGAGATTACCAAGAGACGCAGTATTTT. It codes for CATSRDYQETQYF. V gene TRBV15 combines with J gene TRBJ2-3; D uncertain. V lost 0 bases and J lost 9, with 10 bases in between. This CDR3 region has 13 residues. Germline CDR1 is LNHNV and CDR2 is YYDKDF (reference sequence).

This chain connects TRBV29-1 to TRBJ2-1; the D gene is possibly TRBD1 (6 bases). Germline V CDR1 and CDR2: SQVTM, ANQGSEA. Trimming shortened V by 7 bases and J by 8 bases, and 21 bases separated the two germline ends. This CDR3 region has 14 residues. The CDR3 sequence is CSANLWGTRDEQFF. The DNA of the CDR3 is TGCAGCGCCAATCTCTGGGGGACACGGGATGAGCAGTTCTTC.

This chain joins TRBV4-3 and TRBJ1-5; D is unclear. In germline, CDR1 is LGHNA, CDR2 YSLEER. This CDR3 spans 15 amino acids. The ends were cut back, 1 base at V and 5 bases at J, with 12 bases in the middle. The CDR3 DNA reads TGCGCCAGCAGCCAAGGGACGGGGAGAGATCAGCCCCAGCATTTT. Encoded protein: CASSQGTGRDQPQHF.

The chain combines TRBV7-2 with TRBJ1-1, with 8 bases fitting TRBD1. The CDR3 sequence is 15 residues long. Looked up from germline, CDR1 is SGHTA and CDR2 is FQGNSA. With V trimmed by 5 bases and J by 5 bases, 10 bases remained unmatched. DNA for the CDR3: TGTGCCAGCAGCCCAAACCCAGGGGGCCGGACTGAAGCTTTCTTT. Translation: CASSPNPGGRTEAFF.

Sample share makes this clone medium-sized. The chain joins TRBV12-2 to TRBJ2-7; TRBD2, the D gene given by the table, was not confirmed from the DNA. TRBV12-2 is a pseudogene locus. The CDR3 extends over 19 amino acids. The DNA for the CDR3 is TGTGCAAGTCGCTTAGAAGCGGGAAACTACGTCAGAACCACCTACGAGCAGTACTTC. It yields the protein CASRLEAGNYVRTTYEQYF.

The chain uses TRBV18 and TRBJ2-1, with 7 bases fitting TRBD1. Germline V CDR1 and CDR2: KGHSH, LQKENI. Trimming at V came to 3 bases and at J to 2 bases, leaving 1 base not matched to a gene. The CDR3 totals 14 residues. CDR3 bases: TGTGCCAGCTCACCGGGGACAGCCTACAATGAGCAGTTCTTC. Its translation is CASSPGTAYNEQFF.

The chain joins TRBV5-1 to TRBJ2-7, with 7 bases identical to TRBD1. Germline V gene data show CDR1 as SGHRS and CDR2 as YFSETQ. There are 14 residues in the CDR3. V shed 4 bases, J shed 0 bases, and the junction held 4 bases outside the gene matches. In DNA, the CDR3 is TGCGCCAGCAGCGGGGACAGCAGCTCCTACGAGCAGTACTTC. It encodes CASSGDSSSYEQYF.

V is TRBV27 and J is TRBJ2-3; D ambiguous. The CDR3 runs 12 residues. The V and J ends lost 3 bases and 4 bases respectively, with 5 bases between them. The V gene's germline CDR1 is MNHEY and CDR2 SMNVEV (reference sequence). The CDR3: CASSFHSDTQYF. DNA for the CDR3: TGTGCCAGCAGTTTTCATTCAGATACGCAGTATTTT.

This clone has only a few counts. The V gene is TRBV7-9, the J gene TRBJ1-4; D ambiguous. Trimming left V 5 bases short and J 3 bases short, with 7 bases between. This CDR3 comprises 13 residues. CDR1 and CDR2 (germline): SEHNR, FQNEAQ (reference sequence). Written as DNA, the CDR3 is TGTGCCAGCAGCCCCGGGGCTAATGAAAAACTGTTTTTT. It encodes CASSPGANEKLFF.

The chain has TRBV29-1 and TRBJ2-3; D may be TRBD1 (6 bases). This CDR3 spans 16 amino acids. Germline values: CDR1 SQVTM, CDR2 ANQGSEA. V was trimmed by 0 bases and J by 4 bases, leaving 17 bases between them. As DNA, the CDR3 is TGCAGCGTTGAAGACCAGGACAGCCCGGGGTCAGATACGCAGTATTTT. Amino acids: CSVEDQDSPGSDTQYF.